This is a list of T cell receptor beta chains from one sample in a study of OX40 agonist ivuxolimab in advanced cancers. Sequenced by immunoSEQ multiplex PCR; TCRdb stores in-frame clones only, minus some. The sample carries 83,000 or so clones, approximately 79% recorded once. Sequences were derived from CD4+ or CD8+ T cells sorted from blood, sampled in a trial of the OX40 agonist ivuxolimab. The receptor set was obtained from an adult with an advanced solid tumor such as melanoma, head and neck, liver or kidney cancer. Both conserved end residues are trimmed from each CDR3.

TRBV28	ASSQFAALH
TRBV27	ASRRGTADNQPQH
TRBV5-5	ASSSGQGNSPLH
TRBV7-8	ASSLGGGRTGELF
TRBV28	ASSLLGGREKLF
TRBV6-5	ASSQDRGRSYGYT
TRBV9	ASSVGRPAGAFIPYTGELF
TRBV7-3	ASSSVAGSTDTQY
TRBV5-4	ASSPGRNQPQH
TRBV7-9	ASSLSLGEQY
TRBV5-1	ASSRDGLASQETQY
TRBV6-6	ASSYRATGELF
TRBV15	ATSRDSYLEGVGYT
TRBV11-2	ASSTQRGGEYEQY
TRBV5-1	ASSDRTTYGYT
TRBV7-9	ASSSLKRGDYNEQF
TRBV28	ASSYRQPQH
TRBV5-6	ASSRQGGPQH
TRBV7-3	ASSLASGADTQY
TRBV2	ASTQASNTEAF
TRBV7-3	ASSATGTGEAF
TRBV11-2	ASSSGSETQY
TRBV21-1	ASSKEPTSGGLYEQY
TRBV6-1	ASTLAGGAEQF
TRBV30	ACSRDYGYT
TRBV5-1	ASSFERGDQETQY
TRBV2	ASARDSLL
TRBV7-3	ASSQGLAVDTQY
TRBV6-5	ASSYGQGQLTGELF
TRBV19	ASRFDRVGTEAF
TRBV5-1	ASSSGDRTNYGYT
TRBV19	ASSSSSYNSPLH
TRBV10-3	AISGVAGGQDNEQF
TRBV5-4	ASSLQASGGAQETQY
TRBV5-4	ASSLPLGGGDTEAF
TRBV19	ASSTGLRHGYT
TRBV11-2	ASSYTRGLQETQY
TRBV5-1	ASSYGGGIRTEAF
TRBV5-4	ASSAGARNTIY
TRBV28	ASSLYPGLSSRRNTEAF